This T cell receptor (beta chain) was sequenced during a study of ipilimumab plus nivolumab after autologous stem cell transplantation. The overall study: Median doses per patient: roughly five ipilimumab, 8 or 9 nivolumab. The DLBCL group included primary refractory and relapsed cases.

Study conclusions and caveats: TCR repertoire, Treg phenotype and gut microbiota reportedly support more study of this approach.

Method: immunoSEQ multiplex PCR; TCRdb's copy keeps in-frame clones and lacks some. The sample has 15,000 or so clones, roughly four fifths seen once; the top ten hold approximately 20%. Germline assignment: CDR1 SGHRS and CDR2 YFSETQ. This CDR3 has 17 residues. Trimming shortened V by 0 bases and J by 6 bases, and 19 bases separated the two germline ends. On this clone itself: What it recognizes is unknown.

The rearrangement links TRBV5-1 to TRBJ2-1; D possibly matches TRBD1 or TRBD2 (5 bases each). The receptor was derived from a male donor with diffuse large B-cell lymphoma. Source: PBMCs, taken in a trial of ipilimumab plus nivolumab as post-transplant consolidation. The CDR3 nucleotides read TGCGCCAGCAGCTTGGTTCCGGGACCTAGTGTTACCAATGAGCAGTTCTTC. Translating gives CASSLVPGPSVTNEQFF.